The 2 T cell receptor beta chains below were found in one sample sequenced in a study of cytomegalovirus exposure and HLA in healthy donors (dated by TCRdb to 2016 to 2017). The library was obtained by the immunoSEQ multiplex PCR assay. For the multiplex PCR, a mixture combining 60 forward primers for TCR Vbeta segments and 13 reverse primers for TCR Jbeta segments was used. TCRdb retrieved this table from immuneACCESS and kept in-frame rearrangements only. Not all clones are present; in checked studies, unresolved V genes account for under half, and no reason is known for the remainder. The sample table shows over 95,000 clones, and 60% to 85% are seen once. The ten most abundant clones make up 2% to 3% of the sample. The specimen was PBMCs. The receptor source for this set is a female donor in good health and CMV-seronegative.

This chain links TRBV10-3 with TRBJ1-2; 11 bases are a match to TRBD1. The V segment lost 7 bases and the J segment 4 bases; nucleotides outside the gene matches: 2. The germline V gene has CDR1 ENHRY and CDR2 SYGVKD. CDR3 length equals 13 residues. The CDR3 sequence is CAINGQGAYGYTF. The CDR3 coding sequence is TGTGCCATCAATGGACAGGGGGCCTATGGCTACACCTTC.

V is TRBV9 and J is TRBJ2-3; 9 bases are shared with TRBD2. The CDR3 is 17 residues long. Germline lookup yields CDR1 SGDLS and CDR2 YYNGEE. V was pared by 4 bases and J by 1 base, with 10 bases of the junction left unmatched. CDR3 DNA sequence: TGTGCCAGCAGCTTGATAGGAGCGGGGGGCGGCACAGATACGCAGTATTTT. Translation: CASSLIGAGGGTDTQYF.